One T cell receptor beta chain is described in this entry. Trimming took off 3 bases at V and 1 base at J, with 6 bases between the two ends. The CDR3 is 13 residues long. In the original processing: Amplification of reference gene primers was used by the study to estimate nucleated cell counts. The data were produced by immunoSEQ multiplex PCR, yet TCRdb's version contains in-frame clones alone and is incomplete. For V, J and clone size, that table is used; D and trimming come from the DNA. This sample has some 330,000 clones, with roughly 88% found just once. This record belongs to a study of blood T cell repertoires in COVID-19. Study in general: From the United States, Italy and Spain came samples of acute and convalescent COVID-19. Nucleic acid was either cDNA or gDNA, and it came from T cells, B-cell-depleted T cells, or PBMCs.

The chain carries TRBV12-3 or TRBV12-4 and TRBJ2-5, with D possibly being TRBD2 (6 bases). The TCR sequence derives from a woman aged 50 to 60 with active or convalescent COVID-19. Sequencing was carried out using peripheral blood. CDR3 sequence: CASSLGLQETQYF. In DNA form, the CDR3 reads TGTGCCAGCAGTTTGGGACTCCAAGAGACCCAGTACTTC.